These 4 T cell receptor beta chains were all obtained from the same sample, sequenced in a study of CD8 T cells in ankylosing spondylitis. Study findings and constraints: In ankylosing spondylitis blood, a motif of roughly eight highly homologous TCR beta variants appeared characteristic.

Each CDR3 protein is one row after TCRdb ran MiXCR on the 5' RACE reads. Of some 800,000 distinct CDR3 sequences in the sample, roughly 12% were seen once. These receptors' antigens are unknown. Sequencing was performed on blood, either unsorted or a sorted T cell fraction (not recorded which). The source is a male donor with ankylosing spondylitis.

The gene calls are TRBV4-2 and TRBJ1-6; D is possibly TRBD1 (5 bases). Trimming cost V 0 bases and J 7 bases, with 10 bases left between them. The CDR3 totals 15 residues. Germline assignment: CDR1 LGHNA and CDR2 YNFKEQ. The CDR3 nucleotides read TGTGCCAGCAGCCAAGAGATCCGGACAAATTCACCCCTCCACTTT. Translating gives CASSQEIRTNSPLHF.

In this sample, this clonotype turned up many times. This chain connects TRBV7-3 to TRBJ2-1; TRBD1 matches 8 bases. With V trimmed by 5 bases and J by 6 bases, 12 bases remained unmatched. This CDR3 has 16 amino acids. CDR1 is SGHTA and CDR2 is FQGTGA in the germline V gene. The CDR3 DNA reads as TGTGCCAGCAGCCTCCTGGGACAGGTGGATTCCAATGAGCAGTTCTTC. Encoded protein: CASSLLGQVDSNEQFF.

This chain uses TRBV20-1 with TRBJ2-3; TRBD2 is a possible D gene (6 bases). V was clipped by 7 bases and J by 0 bases, with 17 bases between them. In germline, CDR1 is DFQATT, CDR2 SNEGSKA (reference sequence). The CDR3 spans 15 residues. Here the CDR3 reads CSESYWGESTDTQYF. The DNA of the CDR3 is TGCAGTGAATCCTATTGGGGGGAGAGCACAGATACGCAGTATTTT.

This clonotype showed up just a few times. The rearrangement joins TRBV6-1 to TRBJ2-3; TRBD1 matches 8 bases. Trimming at V came to 8 bases and at J to 1 base, leaving 8 bases not matched to a gene. CDR1 MNHNS and CDR2 SASEGT come from the germline V gene. This CDR3 contains 15 residues. The CDR3 DNA reads TGTGCCAGCGAGGAGGCAGGGGGCCGCACAGATACGCAGTATTTT. It yields the protein CASEEAGGRTDTQYF.